Following are 3 T cell receptor beta chains from one sample sequenced in a study of cytomegalovirus exposure and HLA in healthy donors. PCR involved 60 Vbeta and 13 Jbeta primers. The method was immunoSEQ multiplex PCR; TCRdb's version includes in-frame clones alone and lacks a portion of them. In the table there are 65,000 to 95,000 clones, roughly 70% of which are singletons. Sample: PBMCs. These receptors came from a man between 70 and 80 years old in good health and CMV-seronegative.

Worth noting for this clone: Other DNA variants within this sample encode the same CDR3. The rearrangement uses TRBV19 and TRBJ1-5, with a possible D match to TRBD1 (5 bases). CDR3 length: 14 residues. V lost 2 bases and J 3 bases, leaving 8 bases between the germline ends. CDR1 is LNHDA, CDR2 SQIVND, per germline (reference sequence). The CDR3 here is CASSIQGNNQPQHF. For the CDR3, the DNA is TGTGCCAGTAGTATACAGGGTAACAATCAGCCCCAGCATTTT. Drawing the rest from reference TRBV19 and TRBJ1-5, the complete variable domain is DGGITQSPKYLFRKEGQNVTLSCEQNLNHDAMYWYRQDPGQGLRLIYYSQIVNDFQKGDIAEGYSVSREKKESFPLTVTSAQKNPTAFYLCASSIQGNNQPQHFGDGTRLSIL.

This chain uses TRBV7-8 with TRBJ2-7, with D unclear. Germline lookup yields CDR1 SGHVS and CDR2 FQNEAQ. CDR3 length equals 11 residues. The germline V and J ends were trimmed by 4 bases and 4 bases, with 5 bases remaining between them. The CDR3 DNA reads as TGTGCCAGCAGCTCTCCTTACGAGCAGTACTTC. Its translation: CASSSPYEQYF. Supplemented by reference TRBV7-8 and TRBJ2-7, the full variable domain reads GAGVSQSPRYKVAKRGQDVALRCDPISGHVSLFWYQQALGQGPEFLTYFQNEAQLDKSGLPSDRFFAERPEGSVSTLKIQRTQQEDSAVYLCASSSPYEQYFGPGTRLTVT.

Here the CDR3 DNA reads TGTGCCAGCAGCTCTACAGGGACAACCTACGAGCAGTACTTC. The encoded protein is CASSSTGTTYEQYF. The chain uses TRBV7-2 and TRBJ2-5, with D possibly being TRBD1 (6 bases). The assigned J gene may be wrong: the sequence end matches TRBJ2-7 better. The CDR3 extends over 14 amino acids. Germline V gene sequence: CDR1 SGHTA, CDR2 FQGNSA.